The present entry profiles one TCR beta chain with its context. Its antigen is not yet known. No base quality information exists; no much larger clone differs at one position. TCRdb shows the sequencer as Illumina HiSeq 2000. TCR beta chain libraries were generated through multiplex PCR amplification. The amplified TCR beta chain products were analyzed by high-throughput sequencing. TCRdb itself trimmed the public reads at Q25 with fastp, ran MiXCR and retained productive beta chains. Entries that share a CDR3 protein sequence are merged under the most common genes and DNA. Across this sample there are around 250,000 distinct CDR3 sequences, with roughly a third seen only once. The ten largest account for approximately 3.7% of the sample. Lymph node samples came from the axillary draining lymph nodes of breast cancer patients. Measured from the cysteine to the phenylalanine, the CDR3 is 13 residues long. CDR3 DNA is the only sequence kept; it has 39 bases, read in frame from the first base. V is cut back by 8 bases and J by 7 bases, with 10 bases in the junction unmatched. As encoded in the germline V gene, CDR1 is SQVTM while CDR2 is ANQGSEA.

The record originates from a study of breast tumors, draining lymph nodes, adjacent tissues (dated by TCRdb to between 2015 and 2016). About the full investigation: The study compared TCR beta repertoires across tumor, adjacent nontumor tissue and axillary lymph nodes from breast cancer patients. In human breast cancer, the study set out to assess how tumor, surrounding tissue and draining lymph node repertoires relate to one another and whether T cells might be exchanged between them. Overall results and qualifications from the work: Tumor T-cell repertoires showed less diversity than lymph node repertoires and more diversity than nontumor tissue repertoires, and tumor T-cell repertoires showed preferential V and J gene usage. The data were considered consistent with the idea that most tumor T cells come from the lymph node and then expand in tumor tissue. The study presented the conclusion that tumor T cells originate in lymph nodes as consistent with a hypothesis, not as something directly demonstrated. Tumor and nontumor tissue repertoires were significantly more similar in luminal-like than in basal-like breast cancer.

The source of this sequence is a female donor with breast cancer. Some clones in this sample may be carry-over from other donors' samples. The V and J segments used are TRBV29-1 and TRBJ2-7, with 11 bases in between that match TRBD2. Sample: axillary lymph node tissue. The DNA sequence is given as TGCAGCTTGGCACCGGGACTAGCGGAAGAGCAGTACTTC. It translates as CSLAPGLAEEQYF.